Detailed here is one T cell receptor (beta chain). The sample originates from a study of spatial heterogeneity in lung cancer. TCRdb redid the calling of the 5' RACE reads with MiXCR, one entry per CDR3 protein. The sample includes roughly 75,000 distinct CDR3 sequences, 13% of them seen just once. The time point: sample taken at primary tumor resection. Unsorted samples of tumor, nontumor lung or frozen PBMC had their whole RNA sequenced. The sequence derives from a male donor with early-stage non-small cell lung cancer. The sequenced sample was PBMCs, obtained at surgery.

The CDR3 DNA reads TGTGCCACCAGTGATTGGACTAGCGGGAGAGATACGCAGTATTTT. Translated: CATSDWTSGRDTQYF. The V call is TRBV24-1, the J call TRBJ2-3; 13 nucleotides line up with TRBD2. CDR1 KGHDR and CDR2 SFDVKD come from the germline V gene. The J segment lost 5 bases and the V segment lost 2 bases, leaving 0 bases of the junction unmatched. This CDR3 is built from 15 residues.